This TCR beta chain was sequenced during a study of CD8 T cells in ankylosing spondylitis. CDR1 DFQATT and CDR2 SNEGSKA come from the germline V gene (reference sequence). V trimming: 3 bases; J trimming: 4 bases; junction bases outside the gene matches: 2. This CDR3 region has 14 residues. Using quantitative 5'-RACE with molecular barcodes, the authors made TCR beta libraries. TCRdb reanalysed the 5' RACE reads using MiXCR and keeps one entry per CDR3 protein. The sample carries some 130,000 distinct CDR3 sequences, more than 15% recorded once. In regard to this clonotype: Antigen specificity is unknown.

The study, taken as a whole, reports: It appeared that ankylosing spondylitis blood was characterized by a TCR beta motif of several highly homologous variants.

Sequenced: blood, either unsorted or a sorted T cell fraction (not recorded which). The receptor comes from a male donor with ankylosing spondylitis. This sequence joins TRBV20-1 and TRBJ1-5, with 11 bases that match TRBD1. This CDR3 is CSARDRGLNQPQHF. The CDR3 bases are TGCAGTGCTAGGGACAGGGGGCTTAATCAGCCCCAGCATTTT.